Listed below are T cell receptor beta chains from one sample, sequenced in a study of T-cell reconstitution after alpha-beta-depleted transplantation in children. Via MiXCR, TCRdb re-called the PCR reads, giving one row per CDR3 protein. This table holds hundreds of thousands of distinct CDR3 sequences, roughly an eighth found once. Sequencing was performed on PBMCs from the stem cell graft donor, taken from the stem cell graft. The receptors come from a human donor who donated a stem cell graft to a child with combined immunodeficiency. Each CDR3 is given with its conserved first and last residue. A D gene is named only where the DNA matches it firmly. Some rows mark clone size as missing; the rest say once, few, many or name a class of expanded clone.

>TRBV2|TRBJ2-1|NA|NA
TGTGCCAGCAGTGAAGCCGTGGGCACAGCGCTCAAGTTCTTC
CASSEAVGTALKFF
>TRBV7-2|TRBJ2-2|NA|NA
TGTGCCAGCAGCACACACAACACCGGGGAGCTGTTTTTT
CASSTHNTGELFF
>TRBV6-1|TRBJ2-7|NA|many
TGTGCCAGCAGTGCCGGAGGGGATCACGAGCAGTACTTC
CASSAGGDHEQYF
>TRBV11-2|TRBJ2-1|NA|few
TGTGCCAGCAGTGGTAGTAAGACCCCCTACAATGAGCAGTTCTTC
CASSGSKTPYNEQFF
>TRBV19|TRBJ1-1|TRBD1|NA
TGTGCCACCTCACCGGTAGGGACAGCTATGAACACTGAAGCTTTCTTT
CATSPVGTAMNTEAFF
>TRBV20-1|TRBJ2-7|NA|many
TGCAGTGCTAGTGACAGACCATCCTACGAGCAGTACTTC
CSASDRPSYEQYF
>TRBV7-6|TRBJ2-3|TRBD2|few
TGTGCCAGCAGCTGCCGACTAGCGGGGTGTAGCACAGATACGCAGTATTTT
CASSCRLAGCSTDTQYF
>TRBV5-1|TRBJ1-1|NA|many
TGCGCCAGCAGCCGGACCGTCATGAACACTGAAGCTTTCTTT
CASSRTVMNTEAFF
>TRBV6-1|TRBJ2-1|TRBD2|many
TGTGCCAGCAGTCTAGGGGGATCCGGGACTAGACTCTACAATGAGCAGTTCTTC
CASSLGGSGTRLYNEQFF
>TRBV15|TRBJ2-3|NA|many
TGTGCCACCAGTGAAAACAGGGCACCCACAGATACGCAGTATTTT
CATSENRAPTDTQYF
>TRBV24-1|TRBJ2-3|NA|few
TGTGCCACCAGTGATGGAACGGGATACACAGATACGCAGTATTTT
CATSDGTGYTDTQYF
>TRBV9|TRBJ2-2|TRBD1|few
TGTGCCAGCAGCCCCCCAGGGGGCACCGGGGAGCTGTTTTTT
CASSPPGGTGELFF
>TRBV15|TRBJ1-4|NA|NA
TGTGCCACCAGCAGAGATCTTGGATTCCTGGGCGACAAACTGTTTTTT
CATSRDLGFLGDKLFF
>TRBV20-1|TRBJ2-5|TRBD2|NA
TGCAGTGTAATGCGAGGGCCTAGCGGGGGACAAGAGACCCAGTACTTC
CSVMRGPSGGQETQYF
>TRBV2|TRBJ2-3|TRBD1|NA
TGTGCCAGCAGTCCTATAACGACAGGGCCCGACACAGATACGCAGTATTTT
CASSPITTGPDTDTQYF
>TRBV7-8|TRBJ2-3|TRBD1|NA
TGTGCCAGCAGCACCGGGACAGGGAGAGCCACAGATACGCAGTATTTT
CASSTGTGRATDTQYF